This T cell receptor beta chain appears in the sequencing data of a study of long-term antiretroviral therapy in people with HIV. The CDR3 extends over 16 amino acids. Germline CDR1 reads SGHTA; CDR2 reads FQGNSA. V trimming: 2 bases; J trimming: 12 bases; junction bases outside the gene matches: 17. Survey level was the resolution at which the v3.0 immunoSEQ assay ran. Generated by immunoSEQ multiplex PCR, the TCRdb table keeps only in-frame clones and is missing some. The sample has some 29,000 clones, approximately 90% seen once. The sample here was unsorted PBMCs, taken 3.2 years before starting antiretroviral therapy. The sequence came from a man between 50 and 59 years old with HIV. The rearrangement links TRBV7-2 to TRBJ1-2, with 8 nucleotides matching TRBD1. Written as DNA, the CDR3 is TGTGCCAGCAGCTTACAACCAACGGACAGGGTAGGAACGCACACCTTC. Protein: CASSLQPTDRVGTHTF.